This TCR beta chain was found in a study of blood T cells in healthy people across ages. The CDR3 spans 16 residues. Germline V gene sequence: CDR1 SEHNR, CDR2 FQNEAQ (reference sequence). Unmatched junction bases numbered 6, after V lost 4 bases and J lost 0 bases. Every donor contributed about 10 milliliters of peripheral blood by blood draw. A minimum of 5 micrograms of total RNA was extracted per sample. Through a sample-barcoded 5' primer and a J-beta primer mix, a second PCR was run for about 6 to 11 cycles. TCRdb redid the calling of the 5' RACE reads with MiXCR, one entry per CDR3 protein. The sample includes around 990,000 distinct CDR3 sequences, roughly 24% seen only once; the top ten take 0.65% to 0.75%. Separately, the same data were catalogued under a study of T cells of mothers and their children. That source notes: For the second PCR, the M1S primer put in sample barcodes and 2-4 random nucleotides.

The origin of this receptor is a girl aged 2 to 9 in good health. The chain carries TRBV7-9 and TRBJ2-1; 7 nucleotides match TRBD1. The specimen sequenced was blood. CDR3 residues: CASSYSGQSSYNEQFF. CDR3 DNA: TGTGCCAGCAGCTACTCGGGACAGAGCTCCTACAATGAGCAGTTCTTC.